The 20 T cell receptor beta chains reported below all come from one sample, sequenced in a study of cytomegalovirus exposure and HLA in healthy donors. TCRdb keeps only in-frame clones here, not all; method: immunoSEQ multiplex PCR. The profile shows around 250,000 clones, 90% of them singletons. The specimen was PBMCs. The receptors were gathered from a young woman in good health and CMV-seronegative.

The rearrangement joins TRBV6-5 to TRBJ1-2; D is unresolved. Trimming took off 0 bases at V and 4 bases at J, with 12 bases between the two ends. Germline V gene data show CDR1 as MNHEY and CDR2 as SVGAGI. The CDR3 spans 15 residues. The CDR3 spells CASSYSRAVGYGYTF. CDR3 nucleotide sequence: TGTGCCAGCAGTTACTCGAGGGCCGTGGGCTATGGCTACACCTTC.

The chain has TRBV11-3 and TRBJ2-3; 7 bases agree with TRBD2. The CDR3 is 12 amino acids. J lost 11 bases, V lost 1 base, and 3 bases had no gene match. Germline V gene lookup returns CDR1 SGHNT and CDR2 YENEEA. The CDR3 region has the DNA TGTGCCAGCAGCTTAGGACTAGCTAAGCAGTATTTT. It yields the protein CASSLGLAKQYF.

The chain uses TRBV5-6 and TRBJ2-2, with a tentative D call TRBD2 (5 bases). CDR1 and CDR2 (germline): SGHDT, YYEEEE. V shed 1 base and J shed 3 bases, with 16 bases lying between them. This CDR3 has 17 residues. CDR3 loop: CASSLRLPRRDTGELFF. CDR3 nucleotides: TGTGCCAGCAGCTTGCGGCTACCTCGGCGGGACACCGGGGAGCTGTTTTTT.

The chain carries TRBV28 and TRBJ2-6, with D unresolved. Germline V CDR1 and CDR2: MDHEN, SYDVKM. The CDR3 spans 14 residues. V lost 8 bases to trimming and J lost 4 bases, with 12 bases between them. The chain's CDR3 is CASGFMRGANVLTF. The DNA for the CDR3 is TGTGCCAGCGGGTTTATGAGGGGGGCCAACGTCCTGACTTTC. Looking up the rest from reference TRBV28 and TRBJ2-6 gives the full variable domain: DVKVTQSSRYLVKRTGEKVFLECVQDMDHENMFWYRQDPGLGLRLIYFSYDVKMKEKGDIPEGYSVSREKKERFSLILESASTNQTSMYLCASGFMRGANVLTFGAGSRLTVL.

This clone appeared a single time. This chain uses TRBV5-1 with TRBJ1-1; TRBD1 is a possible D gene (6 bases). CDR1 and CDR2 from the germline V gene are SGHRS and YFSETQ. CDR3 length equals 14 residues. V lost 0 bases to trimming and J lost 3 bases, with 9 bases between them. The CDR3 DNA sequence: TGCGCCAGCAGCTTGGACAGGGCGCACACTGAAGCTTTCTTT. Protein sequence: CASSLDRAHTEAFF.

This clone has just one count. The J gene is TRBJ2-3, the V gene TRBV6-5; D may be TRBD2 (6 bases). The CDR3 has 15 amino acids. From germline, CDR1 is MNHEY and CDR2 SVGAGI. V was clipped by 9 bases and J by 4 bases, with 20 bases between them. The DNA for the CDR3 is TGTGCCAGTTCCCAGGTGGGGGGTATAGCAGATACGCAGTATTTT. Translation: CASSQVGGIADTQYF.

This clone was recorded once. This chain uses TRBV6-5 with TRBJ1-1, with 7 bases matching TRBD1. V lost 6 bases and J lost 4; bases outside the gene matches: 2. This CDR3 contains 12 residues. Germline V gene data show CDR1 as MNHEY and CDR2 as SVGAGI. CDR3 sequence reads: CASRNRGTEAFF. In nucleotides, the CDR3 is TGTGCCAGCAGGAACAGGGGCACTGAAGCTTTCTTT.

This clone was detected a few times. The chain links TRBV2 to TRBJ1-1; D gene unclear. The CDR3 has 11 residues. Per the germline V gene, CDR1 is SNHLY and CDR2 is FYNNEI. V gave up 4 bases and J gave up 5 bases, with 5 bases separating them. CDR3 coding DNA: TGTGCCAGCAGTGGGGAGACTGAAGCTTTCTTT. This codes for CASSGETEAFF.

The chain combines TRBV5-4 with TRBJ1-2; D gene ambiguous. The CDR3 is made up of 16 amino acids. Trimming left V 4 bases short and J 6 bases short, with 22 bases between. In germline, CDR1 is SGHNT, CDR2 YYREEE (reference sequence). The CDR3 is CASSLRIPTVPDGYTF. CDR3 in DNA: TGTGCCAGCAGCCTCAGAATTCCGACTGTCCCGGATGGCTACACCTTC.

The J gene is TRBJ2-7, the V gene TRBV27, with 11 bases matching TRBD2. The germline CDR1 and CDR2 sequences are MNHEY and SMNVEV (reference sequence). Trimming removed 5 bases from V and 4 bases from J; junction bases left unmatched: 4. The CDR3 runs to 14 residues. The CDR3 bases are TGTGCCAGCAGTCCCACTAGCGGGGGTTACGAGCAGTACTTC. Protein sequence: CASSPTSGGYEQYF.

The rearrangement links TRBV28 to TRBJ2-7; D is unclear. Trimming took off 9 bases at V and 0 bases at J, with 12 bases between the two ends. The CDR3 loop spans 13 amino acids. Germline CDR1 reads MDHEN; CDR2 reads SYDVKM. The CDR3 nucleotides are TGTGCCAGTTCGCGGCTGAGCTCCTACGAGCAGTACGTC. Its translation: CASSRLSSYEQYV.

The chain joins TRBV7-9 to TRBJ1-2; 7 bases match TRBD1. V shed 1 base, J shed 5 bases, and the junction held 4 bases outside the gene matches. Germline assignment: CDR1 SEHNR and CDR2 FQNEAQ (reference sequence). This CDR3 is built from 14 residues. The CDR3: CASSLGQGGYGYTF. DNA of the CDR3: TGTGCCAGCAGCTTAGGACAGGGAGGATATGGCTACACCTTC.

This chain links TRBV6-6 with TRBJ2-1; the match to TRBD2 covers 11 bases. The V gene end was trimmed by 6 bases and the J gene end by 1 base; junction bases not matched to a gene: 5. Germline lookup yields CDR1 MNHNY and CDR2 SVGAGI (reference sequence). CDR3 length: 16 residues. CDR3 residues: CASSSASGGSYNEQFF. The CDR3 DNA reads TGTGCCAGCAGCAGTGCTAGCGGGGGGTCCTACAATGAGCAGTTCTTC.

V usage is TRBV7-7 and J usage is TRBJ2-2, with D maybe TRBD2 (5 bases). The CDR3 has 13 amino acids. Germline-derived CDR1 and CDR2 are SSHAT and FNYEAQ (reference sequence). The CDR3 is CASARSNTGELFF. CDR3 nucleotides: TGTGCTAGCGCGAGATCGAACACCGGGGAGCTGTTTTTT.

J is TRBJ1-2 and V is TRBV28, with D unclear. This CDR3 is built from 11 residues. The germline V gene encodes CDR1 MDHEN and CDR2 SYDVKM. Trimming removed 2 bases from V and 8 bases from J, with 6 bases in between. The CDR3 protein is CASSLMRGYTF. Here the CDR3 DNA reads TGTGCCAGCAGTTTAATGAGGGGCTACACCTTC.

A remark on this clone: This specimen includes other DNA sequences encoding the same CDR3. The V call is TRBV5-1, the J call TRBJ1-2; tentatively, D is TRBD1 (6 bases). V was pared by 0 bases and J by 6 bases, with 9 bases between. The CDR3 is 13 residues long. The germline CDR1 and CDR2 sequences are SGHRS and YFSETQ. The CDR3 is CASSLAAGDGYTF. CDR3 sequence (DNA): TGCGCCAGCAGCTTGGCGGCAGGGGATGGCTACACCTTC.

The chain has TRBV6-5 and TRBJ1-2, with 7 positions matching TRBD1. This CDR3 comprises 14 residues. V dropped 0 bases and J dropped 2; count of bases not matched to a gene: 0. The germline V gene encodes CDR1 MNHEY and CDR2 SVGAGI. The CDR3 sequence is CASSYSTGNYGYTF. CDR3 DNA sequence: TGTGCCAGCAGTTACTCGACAGGGAACTATGGCTACACCTTC.

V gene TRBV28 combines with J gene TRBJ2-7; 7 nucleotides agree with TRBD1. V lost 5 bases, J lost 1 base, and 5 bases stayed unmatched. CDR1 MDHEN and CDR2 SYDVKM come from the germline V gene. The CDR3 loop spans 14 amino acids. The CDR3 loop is CASSPGTESYEQYV. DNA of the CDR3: TGTGCCAGCAGTCCAGGGACAGAATCCTACGAGCAGTACGTC.

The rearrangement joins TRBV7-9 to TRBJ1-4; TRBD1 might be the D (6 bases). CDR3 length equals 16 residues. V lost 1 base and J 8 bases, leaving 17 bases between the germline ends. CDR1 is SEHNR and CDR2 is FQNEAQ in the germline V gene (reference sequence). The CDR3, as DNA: TGTGCCAGCAGCTTAGACAGGGCCGCCATTGAGGAAAAACTGTTTTTT. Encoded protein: CASSLDRAAIEEKLFF.

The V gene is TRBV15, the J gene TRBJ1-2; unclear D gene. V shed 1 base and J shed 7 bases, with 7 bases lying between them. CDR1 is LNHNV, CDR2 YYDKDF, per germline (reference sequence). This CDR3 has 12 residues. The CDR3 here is CATSRALGGYTF. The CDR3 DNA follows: TGTGCCACCAGCAGAGCCCTCGGTGGCTACACCTTC.